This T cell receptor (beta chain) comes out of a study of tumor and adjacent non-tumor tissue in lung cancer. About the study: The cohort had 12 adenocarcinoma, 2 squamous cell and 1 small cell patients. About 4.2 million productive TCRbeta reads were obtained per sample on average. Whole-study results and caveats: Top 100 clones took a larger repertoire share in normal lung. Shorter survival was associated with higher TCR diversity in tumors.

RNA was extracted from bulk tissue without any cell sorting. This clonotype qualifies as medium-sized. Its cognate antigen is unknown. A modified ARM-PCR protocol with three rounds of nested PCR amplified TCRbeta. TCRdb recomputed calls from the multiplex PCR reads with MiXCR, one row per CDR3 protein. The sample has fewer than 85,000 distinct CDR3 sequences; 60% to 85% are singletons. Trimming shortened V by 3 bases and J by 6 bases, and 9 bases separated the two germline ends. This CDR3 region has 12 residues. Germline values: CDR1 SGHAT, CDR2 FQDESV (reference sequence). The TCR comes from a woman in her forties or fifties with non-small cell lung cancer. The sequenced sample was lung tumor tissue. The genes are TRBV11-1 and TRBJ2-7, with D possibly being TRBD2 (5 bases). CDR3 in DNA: TGTGCCAGCAGCTTCGGGGTACTCGAGCAGTACTTC. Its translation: CASSFGVLEQYF.